The following is a T cell receptor (beta chain) sequence with its context. Germline CDR1 is GTSNPN and CDR2 is SVGIG (reference sequence). The CDR3 covers 17 residues. V dropped 1 base and J dropped 1; count of bases not matched to a gene: 6. This sample was included in a study of blood T cell repertoires in COVID-19. Study-level background: Researchers got acute and convalescent COVID-19 samples from the United States, Italy and Spain. T cells, B-cell-depleted T cells, or PBMCs provided the cDNA or gDNA that served as material.

The authors' processing: By means of reference gene primer amplification, nucleated cell counts were estimated. Libraries were prepared by immunoSEQ multiplex PCR; TCRdb keeps only in-frame clonotypes and omits some of them. V and J calls and clone size come straight from that table; D and trimming were deduced from the DNA. The sample contains 150,000 to 200,000 clones, around 86% of which appear only once. The TCR was taken from a woman aged 70-85 years with COVID-19, enrolled during active disease. The gene calls are TRBV30 and TRBJ2-3; TRBD2 aligns across 12 bases. What was sequenced was peripheral blood. The CDR3 reads CAWSGGGLAGRTDTQYF. For the CDR3, the DNA is TGTGCCTGGAGTGGGGGTGGACTAGCGGGACGCACAGATACGCAGTATTTT.